The clone carrying this T cell receptor beta chain was counted a single time. This sample stems from a study of cytomegalovirus exposure and HLA in healthy donors. This CDR3 comprises 15 residues. V was clipped by 7 bases and J by 0 bases; unmatched bases: 4. Germline assignment: CDR1 MNHNS and CDR2 SASEGT. The study ran its PCR with 60 Vbeta and 13 Jbeta primers. Method: immunoSEQ multiplex PCR; TCRdb's copy keeps in-frame clones and lacks some. This sample has about 170,000 clones, with roughly 80% found just once. The material sequenced was PBMCs. The receptor comes from a male donor in good health and CMV-seronegative. V and J are TRBV6-1 and TRBJ2-3; 10 nucleotides match TRBD2. Written as DNA, the CDR3 is TGTGCCAGCACCAGCGGGGGGGCTAGCACAGATACGCAGTATTTT. It translates to CASTSGGASTDTQYF.